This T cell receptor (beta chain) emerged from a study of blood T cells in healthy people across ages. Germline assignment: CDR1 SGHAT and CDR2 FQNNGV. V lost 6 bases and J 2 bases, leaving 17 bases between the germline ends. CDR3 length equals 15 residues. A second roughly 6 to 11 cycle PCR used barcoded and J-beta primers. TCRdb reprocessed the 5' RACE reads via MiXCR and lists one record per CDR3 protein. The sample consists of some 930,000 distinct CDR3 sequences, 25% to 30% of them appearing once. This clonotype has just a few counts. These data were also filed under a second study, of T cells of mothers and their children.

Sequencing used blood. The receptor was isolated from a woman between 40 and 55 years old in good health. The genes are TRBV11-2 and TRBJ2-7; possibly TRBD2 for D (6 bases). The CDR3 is CASRADRTMAYEQYF. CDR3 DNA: TGTGCCAGCAGAGCCGACCGGACTATGGCCTACGAGCAGTACTTC.